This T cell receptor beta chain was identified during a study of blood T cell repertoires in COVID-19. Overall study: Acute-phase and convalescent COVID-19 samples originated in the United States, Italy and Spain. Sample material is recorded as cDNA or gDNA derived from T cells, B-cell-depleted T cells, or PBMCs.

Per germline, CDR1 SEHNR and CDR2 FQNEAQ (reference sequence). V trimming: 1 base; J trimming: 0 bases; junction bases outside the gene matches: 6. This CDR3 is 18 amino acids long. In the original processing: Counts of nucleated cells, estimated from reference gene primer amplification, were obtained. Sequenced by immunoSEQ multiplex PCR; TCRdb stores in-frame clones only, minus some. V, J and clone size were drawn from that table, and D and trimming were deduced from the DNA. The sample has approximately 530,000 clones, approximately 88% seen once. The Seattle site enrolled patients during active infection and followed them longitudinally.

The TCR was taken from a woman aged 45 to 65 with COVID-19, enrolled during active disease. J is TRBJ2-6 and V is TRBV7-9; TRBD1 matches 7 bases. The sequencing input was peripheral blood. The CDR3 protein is CASSLEGQARSGANVLTF. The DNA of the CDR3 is TGTGCCAGCAGCTTAGAAGGACAGGCTCGCTCTGGGGCCAACGTCCTGACTTTC.